The rows below give T cell receptor beta chains drawn from one sample of a study of OX40 agonist ivuxolimab in advanced cancers. Data came from immunoSEQ multiplex PCR; TCRdb stores just in-frame clones and leaves some out. This table has roughly 28,000 clones, roughly 87% appearing once. The specimen was CD4+ or CD8+ T cells sorted from blood, collected in a trial of the OX40 agonist ivuxolimab. The receptors were gathered from an adult with an advanced solid tumor such as melanoma, head and neck, liver or kidney cancer. Both conserved end residues are part of each CDR3. D genes are given only for firm matches. Size tells how often a clone was seen (once, few, many) or the class of an expanded clone, and some rows leave it out.

clone size	V gene	CDR3 length	D gene	J gene	CDR3 protein	CDR3 DNA
NA	TRBV5-6	15	NA	TRBJ2-7	CASSFWAQGYYEQYF	TGTGCCAGCAGCTTTTGGGCACAGGGTTACTACGAGCAGTACTTC
NA	TRBV9	14	NA	TRBJ2-3	CASSGKVDTDTQYF	TGTGCCAGCAGCGGAAAGGTAGATACAGATACGCAGTATTTT
NA	TRBV7-9	16	TRBD2	TRBJ2-7	CASSSLTSGKGYEQYF	TGTGCCAGCAGCTCCTTGACTAGCGGGAAAGGTTACGAGCAGTACTTC
NA	TRBV9	16	NA	TRBJ2-3	CASSVGGSPNTDTQYF	TGTGCCAGCAGCGTAGGGGGGTCTCCTAACACAGATACGCAGTATTTT
NA	TRBV5-1	15	TRBD2	TRBJ2-1	CASSLGLAGFNEQFF	TGCGCCAGCAGCTTGGGGCTAGCGGGCTTCAATGAGCAGTTCTTC
NA	TRBV5-6	15	NA	TRBJ2-1	CASSLGPGTYNEQFF	TGTGCCAGCAGCTTGGGGCCAGGGACCTACAATGAGCAGTTCTTC
NA	TRBV2	11	NA	TRBJ2-1	CASRGAHEQFF	TGTGCCAGCAGGGGGGCCCATGAGCAGTTCTTC
NA	TRBV5-3	18	TRBD1	TRBJ2-2	CARSLADRGNHFTGELFF	TGTGCCAGAAGCTTGGCGGACAGGGGCAACCATTTCACCGGGGAGCTGTTTTTT
NA	TRBV4-2	15	NA	TRBJ2-7	CASSQVAEALSEQYF	TGTGCCAGCAGCCAAGTAGCGGAAGCTCTTTCTGAGCAGTACTTC
NA	TRBV18	15	NA	TRBJ2-7	CASSLLDRSAGEQYF	TGTGCCAGCTCACTGCTGGACAGGTCAGCGGGGGAGCAGTACTTC
once	TRBV7-8	15	TRBD2	TRBJ2-3	CASSLGGGHGDTQYF	TGTGCCAGCAGCTTAGGGGGAGGGCATGGAGATACGCAGTATTTT
NA	TRBV7-9	12	NA	TRBJ2-2	CASSTDTGELFF	TGTGCCAGCAGTACCGACACCGGGGAGCTGTTTTTT
NA	TRBV4-3	13	NA	TRBJ1-5	CASSQERNQPQHF	TGCGCCAGCAGCCAAGAGAGAAATCAGCCCCAGCATTTT
NA	TRBV28	15	TRBD2	TRBJ2-3	CASSGLAGVSGTQYF	TGTGCCAGCAGCGGACTAGCGGGAGTTAGTGGTACGCAGTATTTT
NA	TRBV5-4	14	TRBD1	TRBJ1-1	CASSLGQGTTEAFF	TGTGCCAGCAGCCTCGGACAGGGGACCACTGAAGCTTTCTTT
NA	TRBV14	14	TRBD2	TRBJ2-1	CASSPRDYRWEQFF	TGTGCCAGCAGCCCCCGGGACTATCGGTGGGAGCAGTTCTTC
NA	TRBV6-6	12	NA	TRBJ2-1	CASSYSGDEQFF	TGTGCCAGCAGTTACTCGGGGGATGAGCAGTTCTTC
NA	TRBV7-2	18	TRBD1	TRBJ1-4	CASSLGWDRTPTNEKLFF	TGTGCCAGCAGCTTAGGGTGGGACAGAACACCAACTAATGAAAAACTGTTTTTT
NA	TRBV6-1	17	TRBD1	TRBJ1-4	CASSETIDRGLNEKLFF	TGTGCCAGCAGTGAAACCATCGACAGGGGGCTTAATGAAAAACTGTTTTTT
few	TRBV19	15	NA	TRBJ1-5	CASSIWAGGNQPQHF	TGTGCCAGTAGTATCTGGGCAGGGGGCAATCAGCCCCAGCATTTT
NA	TRBV15	15	TRBD2	TRBJ2-1	CATSRRTGTSGSEVF	TGTGCCACCAGCAGAAGAACTGGGACTAGCGGGAGTGAGGTCTTC
NA	TRBV28	14	NA	TRBJ2-7	CASQPGHGRYEQYF	TGTGCCAGTCAACCGGGACACGGGAGGTACGAGCAGTACTTC
NA	TRBV5-1	17	TRBD1	TRBJ2-7	CASSLYPMDREVYEQYF	TGCGCCAGCAGCTTGTATCCGATGGACAGGGAGGTCTACGAGCAGTACTTC
once	TRBV18	14	TRBD1	TRBJ2-7	CASSDKDRTYEQYF	TGTGCCAGCTCAGATAAGGACAGGACCTACGAGCAGTACTTC
NA	TRBV6-4	13	NA	TRBJ2-3	CASRYPSSYTQYF	TGTGCCAGCAGGTACCCCTCTTCCTATACGCAGTATTTT
NA	TRBV5-1	14	TRBD2	TRBJ2-7	CASSLKRESYEQYF	TGCGCCAGCAGCTTGAAGCGGGAGTCCTACGAGCAGTACTTC
NA	TRBV23-1	15	NA	TRBJ2-5	CASSQRAGSQETQYF	TGCGCCAGCAGTCAACGGGCCGGGAGCCAAGAGACCCAGTACTTC
NA	TRBV7-2	15	NA	TRBJ2-7	CASSPEWIWPYEQYF	TGTGCCAGCAGCCCCGAGTGGATATGGCCCTACGAGCAGTACTTC
NA	TRBV7-6	17	NA	TRBJ2-1	CASSPSPNPVTYNEQFF	TGTGCCAGCAGCCCGAGCCCGAACCCTGTTACCTACAATGAGCAGTTCTTC
once	TRBV7-2	17	TRBD2	TRBJ2-1	CASSPRLLAGPYNEQFF	TGTGCCAGCAGCCCCCGTCTACTAGCGGGCCCCTACAATGAGCAGTTCTTC
once	TRBV15	15	TRBD1	TRBJ1-5	CATSLGQAFNQPQHF	TGTGCCACCAGCCTAGGACAGGCCTTCAATCAGCCCCAGCATTTT
NA	TRBV28	19	TRBD1	TRBJ2-3	CASSSDRVPQGPLTDTQYF	TGTGCCAGCAGTTCGGACAGGGTCCCGCAAGGCCCTCTCACAGATACGCAGTATTTT
NA	TRBV29-1	13	TRBD1	TRBJ1-2	CSVDGTGVGGYTF	TGCAGCGTAGATGGGACAGGGGTAGGTGGCTACACCTTC
NA	TRBV5-1	15	TRBD2	TRBJ2-7	CASSLAGGPGYEQYF	TGCGCCAGCAGCTTGGCGGGAGGGCCCGGGTACGAGCAGTACTTC
NA	TRBV28	15	TRBD1	TRBJ1-2	CASSLSTGGSYGYTF	TGTGCCAGCAGTTTATCGACAGGGGGCAGCTATGGCTACACCTTC
NA	TRBV27	14	TRBD2	TRBJ2-1	CASRPLAGGGEQFF	TGTGCCAGCCGGCCCCTAGCGGGGGGGGGTGAGCAGTTCTTC
NA	TRBV19	15	NA	TRBJ1-5	CASSIGAASNQPQHF	TGTGCCAGTAGTATAGGGGCGGCCAGCAATCAGCCCCAGCATTTT
once	TRBV9	19	NA	TRBJ2-4	CASSTGTANGLIAKNIQYF	TGTGCCAGCAGCACCGGGACCGCCAACGGTCTTATAGCCAAAAACATTCAGTACTTC
NA	TRBV4-1	16	NA	TRBJ1-2	CASSQDPGALNYGYTF	TGCGCCAGCAGCCAAGACCCAGGGGCGCTCAACTATGGCTACACCTTC
NA	TRBV28	15	NA	TRBJ1-3	CASRPRESSGNTIYF	TGTGCCAGCAGACCCAGAGAGAGCTCTGGAAACACCATATATTTT
NA	TRBV6-5	13	NA	TRBJ1-3	CASSYQVGNTIYF	TGTGCCAGCAGTTACCAGGTTGGAAACACCATATATTTT
NA	TRBV7-9	14	NA	TRBJ2-1	CASSLDTGWDEQFF	TGTGCCAGCAGCTTAGATACAGGGTGGGATGAGCAGTTCTTC